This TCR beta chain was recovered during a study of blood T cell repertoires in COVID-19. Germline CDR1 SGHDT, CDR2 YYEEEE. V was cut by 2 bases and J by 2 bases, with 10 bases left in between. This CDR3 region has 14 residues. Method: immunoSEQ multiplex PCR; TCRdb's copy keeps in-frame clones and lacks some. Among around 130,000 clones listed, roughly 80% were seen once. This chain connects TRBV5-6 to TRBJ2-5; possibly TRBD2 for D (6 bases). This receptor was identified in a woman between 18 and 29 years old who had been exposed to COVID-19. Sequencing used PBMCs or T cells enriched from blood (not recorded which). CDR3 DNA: TGTGCCAGCAGCTTTAGCGGTAAACAAGAGACCCAGTACTTC. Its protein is CASSFSGKQETQYF.